This is a list of T cell receptor beta chains from one sample in a study of blood T cells in healthy people across ages. MiXCR was run by TCRdb on the 5' RACE reads, yielding one entry per CDR3 protein. The sample holds some 760,000 distinct CDR3 sequences; around a quarter are singletons and the top ten take around 9.2%. These records were also assigned to another study, of T cells of mothers and their children.

Material: blood. The source is a boy between 10 and 17 years old in good health. Each CDR3 is given with its conserved first and last residue. The D gene is left open where the match is weak. Clone sizes are given selectively: once, few, many, or a class where the clone is expanded.

TRBV2,.,14,TRBD2,TRBJ2-5,CASSDPGLAGVGFF,TGTGCCAGCAGTGATCCGGGACTAGCGGGAGTAGGGTTCTTC
TRBV18,.,16,TRBD2,TRBJ2-7,CASSPDQLAGSPEQYF,TGTGCCAGCTCACCGGACCAACTAGCGGGATCCCCGGAGCAGTACTTC
TRBV6-5,.,13,.,TRBJ2-3,CASSYSLVGLVYF,TGTGCCAGCAGTTACTCACTAGTAGGTCTTGTGTATTTT
TRBV28,.,15,.,TRBJ2-5,CASSLDLGGKETQYF,TGTGCCAGCAGTTTAGATCTTGGGGGAAAAGAGACCCAGTACTTC
TRBV6-5,.,13,.,TRBJ2-4,CASRDIRIGIQYF,TGTGCCAGCAGGGACATTAGGATCGGCATTCAGTACTTC
TRBV11-3,few,11,.,TRBJ2-1,CASSFDDEQFF,TGTGCCAGCAGCTTCGACGATGAGCAGTTCTTC
TRBV29-1,.,14,TRBD2,TRBJ2-3,CSAGVAGVTDTQYF,TGCAGCGCTGGGGTAGCGGGGGTTACAGATACGCAGTATTTT
TRBV6-2/TRBV6-3,.,12,TRBD1,TRBJ1-2,CASSQDRLGYTF,TGTGCCAGCAGTCAGGACAGGCTTGGCTACACCTTC
TRBV12-3/TRBV12-4,.,13,.,TRBJ2-7,CASTGPTTYEQYF,TGTGCCAGCACGGGACCGACGACCTACGAGCAGTACTTC
TRBV3-1,.,15,TRBD1,TRBJ2-5,CASSDIWTGLETQYF,TGTGCCAGCAGCGATATTTGGACAGGGTTGGAGACCCAGTACTTC
TRBV12-3/TRBV12-4,few,16,TRBD1,TRBJ1-5,CASSQGGRGINQPQHF,TGTGCCAGCAGCCAGGGTGGCAGGGGGATTAATCAGCCCCAGCATTTT
TRBV13,.,15,.,TRBJ2-7,CASSPGRALLGEQYF,TGTGCCAGCAGCCCCGGACGGGCCTTATTGGGGGAGCAGTACTTC
TRBV20-1,.,13,.,TRBJ2-4,CSANEPPKNIQYF,TGCAGTGCTAATGAGCCCCCCAAAAACATTCAGTACTTC
TRBV24-1,few,14,.,TRBJ1-2,CATSDKGGTYGYTF,TGTGCCACCAGTGATAAGGGCGGAACCTATGGCTACACCTTC
TRBV29-1,.,15,TRBD2,TRBJ2-2,CSVDLAAGGSGELFF,TGCAGCGTTGACCTGGCAGCGGGGGGATCCGGGGAGCTGTTTTTT
TRBV7-3,.,14,.,TRBJ1-1,CASSPVEKNTEAFF,TGTGCCAGCAGCCCAGTAGAAAAGAACACTGAAGCTTTCTTT
TRBV20-1,.,14,.,TRBJ2-1,CSARVSGPGNEQFF,TGCAGTGCTAGGGTGAGCGGGCCGGGAAATGAGCAGTTCTTC
TRBV28,few,16,TRBD1,TRBJ2-5,CASRAAGGFLGETQYF,TGTGCCAGCAGAGCGGCAGGGGGCTTCCTGGGGGAGACCCAGTACTTC
TRBV7-2,.,15,.,TRBJ1-1,CASSLAVGENTEAFF,TGTGCCAGCAGCTTAGCGGTAGGGGAGAACACTGAAGCTTTCTTT
TRBV5-1,few,14,.,TRBJ2-5,CASTLDTRRETQYF,TGCGCCAGCACCTTAGACACTCGCCGAGAGACCCAGTACTTC
TRBV12-3/TRBV12-4,once,16,TRBD1,TRBJ2-1,CASSLHRQGAGNEQFF,TGTGCCAGCAGTTTACATAGACAGGGGGCAGGGAATGAGCAGTTCTTC
TRBV6-4,.,14,.,TRBJ2-6,CASSEQAGANVLTF,TGTGCCAGCAGTGAGCAGGCTGGGGCCAACGTCCTGACTTTC
TRBV7-9,few,16,TRBD2,TRBJ2-3,CASRTGTSGKSDTQYF,TGTGCCAGCAGGACCGGGACTAGCGGGAAATCAGATACGCAGTATTTT